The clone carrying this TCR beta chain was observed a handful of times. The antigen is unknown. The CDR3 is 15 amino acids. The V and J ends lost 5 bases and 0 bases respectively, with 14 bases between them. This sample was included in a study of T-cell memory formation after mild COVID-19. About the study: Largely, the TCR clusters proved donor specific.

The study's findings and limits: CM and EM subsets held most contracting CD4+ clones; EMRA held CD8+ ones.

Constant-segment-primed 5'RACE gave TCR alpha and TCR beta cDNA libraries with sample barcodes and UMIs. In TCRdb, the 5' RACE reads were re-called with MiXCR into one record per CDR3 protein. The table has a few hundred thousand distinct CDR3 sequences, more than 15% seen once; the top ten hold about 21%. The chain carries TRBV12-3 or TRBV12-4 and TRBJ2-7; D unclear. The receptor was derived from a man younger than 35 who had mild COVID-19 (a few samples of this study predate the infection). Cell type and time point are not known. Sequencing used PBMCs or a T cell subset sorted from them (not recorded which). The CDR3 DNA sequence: TGTGCCAGCAGTCACTCCTACACGAGCTCCTACGAGCAGTACTTC. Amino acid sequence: CASSHSYTSSYEQYF.